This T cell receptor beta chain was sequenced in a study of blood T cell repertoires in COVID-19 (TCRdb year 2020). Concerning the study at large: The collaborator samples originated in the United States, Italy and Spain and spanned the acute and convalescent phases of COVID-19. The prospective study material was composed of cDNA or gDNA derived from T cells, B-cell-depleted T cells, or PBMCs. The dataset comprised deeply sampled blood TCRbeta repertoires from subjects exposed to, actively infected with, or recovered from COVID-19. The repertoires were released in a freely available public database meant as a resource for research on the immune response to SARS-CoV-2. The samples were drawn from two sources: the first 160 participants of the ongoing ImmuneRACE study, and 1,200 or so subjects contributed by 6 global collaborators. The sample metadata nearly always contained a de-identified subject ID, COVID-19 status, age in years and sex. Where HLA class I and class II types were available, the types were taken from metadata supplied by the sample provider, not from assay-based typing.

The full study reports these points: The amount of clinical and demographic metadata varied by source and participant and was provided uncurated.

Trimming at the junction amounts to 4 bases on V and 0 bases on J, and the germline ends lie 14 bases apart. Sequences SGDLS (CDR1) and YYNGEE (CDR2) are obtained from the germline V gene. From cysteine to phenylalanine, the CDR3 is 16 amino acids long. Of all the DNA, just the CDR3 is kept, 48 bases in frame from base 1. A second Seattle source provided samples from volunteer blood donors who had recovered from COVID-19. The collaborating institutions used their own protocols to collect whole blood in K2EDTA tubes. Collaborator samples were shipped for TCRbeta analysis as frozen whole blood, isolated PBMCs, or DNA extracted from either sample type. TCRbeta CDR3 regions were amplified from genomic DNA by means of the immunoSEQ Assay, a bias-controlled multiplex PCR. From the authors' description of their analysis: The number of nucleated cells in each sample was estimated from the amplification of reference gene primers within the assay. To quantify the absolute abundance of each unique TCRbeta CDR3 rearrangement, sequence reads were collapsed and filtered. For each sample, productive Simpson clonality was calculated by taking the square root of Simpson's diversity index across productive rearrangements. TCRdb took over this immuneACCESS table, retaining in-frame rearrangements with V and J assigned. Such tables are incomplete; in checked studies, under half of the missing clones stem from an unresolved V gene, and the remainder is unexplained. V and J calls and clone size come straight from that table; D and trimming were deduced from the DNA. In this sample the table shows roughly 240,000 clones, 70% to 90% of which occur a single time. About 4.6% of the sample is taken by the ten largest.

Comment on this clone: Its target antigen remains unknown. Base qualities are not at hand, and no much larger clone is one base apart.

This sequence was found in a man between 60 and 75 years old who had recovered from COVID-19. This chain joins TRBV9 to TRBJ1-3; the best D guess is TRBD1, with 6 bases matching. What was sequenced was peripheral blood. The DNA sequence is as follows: TGTGCCAGCAGCCCAAACCCCAGGGGCTCTGGAAACACCATATATTTT. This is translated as CASSPNPRGSGNTIYF. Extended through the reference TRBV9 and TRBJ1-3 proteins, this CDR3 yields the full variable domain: DSGVTQTPKHLITATGQRVTLRCSPRSGDLSVYWYQQSLDQGLQFLIQYYNGEERAKGNILERFSAQQFPDLHSELNLSSLELGDSALYFCASSPNPRGSGNTIYFGEGSWLTVV.